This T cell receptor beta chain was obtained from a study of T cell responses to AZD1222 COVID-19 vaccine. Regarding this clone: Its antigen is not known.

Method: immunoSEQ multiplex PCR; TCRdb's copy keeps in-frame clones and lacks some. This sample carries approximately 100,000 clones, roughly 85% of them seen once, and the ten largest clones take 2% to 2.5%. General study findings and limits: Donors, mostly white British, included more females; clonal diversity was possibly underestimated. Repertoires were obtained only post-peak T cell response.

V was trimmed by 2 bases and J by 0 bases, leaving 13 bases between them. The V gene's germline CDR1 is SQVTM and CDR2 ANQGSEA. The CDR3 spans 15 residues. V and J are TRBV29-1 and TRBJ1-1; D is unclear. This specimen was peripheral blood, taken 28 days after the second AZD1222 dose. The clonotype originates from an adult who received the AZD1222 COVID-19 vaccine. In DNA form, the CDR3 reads TGCAGCGTTGAACCAGGCGAATATATGAACACTGAAGCTTTCTTT. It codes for CSVEPGEYMNTEAFF.